The table lists the clone carrying this T cell receptor (beta chain) with many counts. The antigen is unknown. The sample is drawn from a study of identical twins. Study-wide points: Clonotypes of the beta chain that were abundant in cord blood carried fewer insertions (memory repertoires showed none).

Trimming removed 7 bases from V and 2 bases from J, with 8 bases in between. CDR1 is SQVTM and CDR2 is ANQGSEA in the germline V gene. The CDR3 runs 11 residues. One entry per CDR3 protein results from TCRdb running MiXCR on the 5' RACE reads. This repertoire shows some 690,000 distinct CDR3 sequences, 21% found once; its top ten account for over 4%. These data are also associated with another study on T cells expressing NK-cell markers. That work states: Investigators obtained TCR beta repertoires from sorted CD3+CD56+NKG2C+, CD3+CD56+NKG2C- and CD3+CD56-NKG2C+ T cells. Out of eight donors sequenced, seven tested HCMV-seropositive and the remaining one seronegative. In about six donors, dominant CD3+CD56+NKG2C+ clones formed roughly 1.0-7.5% of CD8+ cells.

The TCR sequence derives from a woman in her late teens or twenties in good health. Material for sequencing was PBMCs. This sequence joins TRBV29-1 and TRBJ2-5; D is perhaps TRBD1 (6 bases). The CDR3 DNA sequence: TGCAGCGGGGGGCTACAAGAGACCCAGTACTTC. This translates into CSGGLQETQYF.